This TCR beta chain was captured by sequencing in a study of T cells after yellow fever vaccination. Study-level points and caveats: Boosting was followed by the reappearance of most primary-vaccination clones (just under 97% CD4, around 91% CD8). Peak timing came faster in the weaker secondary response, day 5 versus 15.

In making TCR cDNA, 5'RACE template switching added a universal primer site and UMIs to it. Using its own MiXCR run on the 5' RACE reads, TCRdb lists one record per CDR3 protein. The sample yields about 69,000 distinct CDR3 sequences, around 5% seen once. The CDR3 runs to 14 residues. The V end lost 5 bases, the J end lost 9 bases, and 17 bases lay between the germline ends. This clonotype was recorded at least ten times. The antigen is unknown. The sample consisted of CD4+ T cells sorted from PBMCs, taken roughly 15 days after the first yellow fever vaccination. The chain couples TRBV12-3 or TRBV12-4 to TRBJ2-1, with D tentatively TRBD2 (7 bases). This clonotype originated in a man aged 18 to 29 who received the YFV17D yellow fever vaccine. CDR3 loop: CASSPLGGQGEQFF. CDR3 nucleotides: TGTGCCAGCAGTCCGTTGGGGGGGCAGGGTGAGCAGTTCTTC.